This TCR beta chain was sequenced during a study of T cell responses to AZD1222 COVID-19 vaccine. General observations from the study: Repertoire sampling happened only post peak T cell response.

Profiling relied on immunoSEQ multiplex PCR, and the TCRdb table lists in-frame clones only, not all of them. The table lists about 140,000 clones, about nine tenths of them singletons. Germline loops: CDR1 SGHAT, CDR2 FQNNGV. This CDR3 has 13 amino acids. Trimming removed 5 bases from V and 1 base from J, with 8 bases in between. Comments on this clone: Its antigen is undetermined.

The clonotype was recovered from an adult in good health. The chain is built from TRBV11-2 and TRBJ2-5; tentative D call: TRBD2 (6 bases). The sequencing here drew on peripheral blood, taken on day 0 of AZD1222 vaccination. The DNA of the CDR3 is TGTGCCAGCAGCCCCGGGGGCCAAGAGACCCAGTACTTC. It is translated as CASSPGGQETQYF. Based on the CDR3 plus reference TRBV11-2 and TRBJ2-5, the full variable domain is EAGVAQSPRYKIIEKRQSVAFWCNPISGHATLYWYQQILGQGPKLLIQFQNNGVVDDSQLPKDRFSAERLKGVDSTLKIQPAKLEDSAVYLCASSPGGQETQYFGPGTRLLVL.